The 8 T cell receptor beta chains below come from one sample, sequenced in a study of shared clonotypes between healthy human individuals. Data came from immunoSEQ multiplex PCR; TCRdb stores just in-frame clones and leaves some out. The repertoire holds some 2,100,000 clones, with 90% to 97% as singletons. Sequencing used naive CD4+ T cells sorted from blood. The subset is: CD45RA+ positively selected. Source of these receptors: a man aged 18 to 29 in good health.

V usage is TRBV19 and J usage is TRBJ2-1; D perhaps matches TRBD2 (5 bases). V was clipped by 3 bases and J by 4 bases, with 13 bases between them. In germline, CDR1 is LNHDA, CDR2 SQIVND (reference sequence). The CDR3 loop spans 15 amino acids. CDR3 protein: CASSIYGLGYNEQFF. CDR3 sequence (DNA): TGTGCCAGTAGTATTTACGGACTCGGGTACAATGAGCAGTTCTTC.

This chain links TRBV5-1 with TRBJ2-7; TRBD1 matches at 7 bases. CDR1 SGHRS and CDR2 YFSETQ come from the germline V gene. This CDR3 spans 13 amino acids. The V gene end was trimmed by 0 bases and the J gene end by 12 bases; junction bases not matched to a gene: 9. CDR3 protein: CASSLDVGQTTYF. CDR3 nucleotide sequence: TGCGCCAGCAGCTTGGATGTGGGACAGACTACGTACTTC.

In regard to this clone: Other DNA sequences in this specimen translate into the identical CDR3. The chain carries TRBV9 and TRBJ1-1, with D tentatively TRBD1 (5 bases). The germline CDR1 and CDR2 sequences are SGDLS and YYNGEE. The CDR3 is 13 residues long. V shed 3 bases and J shed 0 bases, with 6 bases lying between them. Here the CDR3 reads CASSAGVNTEAFF. The CDR3 DNA follows: TGTGCCAGCAGCGCGGGGGTGAACACTGAAGCTTTCTTT.

The genes are TRBV7-9 and TRBJ1-4; D remains unclear. Trimming shortened V by 3 bases and J by 7 bases, and 9 bases separated the two germline ends. Germline V CDR1 and CDR2: SEHNR, FQNEAQ (reference sequence). The CDR3 is made up of 13 amino acids. The DNA of the CDR3 is TGTGCCAGCAGCTTCTCGGGGAGTGAAAAACTGTTTTTT. Translating gives CASSFSGSEKLFF. Variable domain in full (rest from reference TRBV7-9 and TRBJ1-4): DTGVSQNPRHKITKRGQNVTFRCDPISEHNRLYWYRQTLGQGPEFLTYFQNEAQLEKSRLLSDRFSAERPKGSFSTLEIQRTEQGDSAMYLCASSFSGSEKLFFGSGTQLSVL.

This clone appeared once. The chain employs TRBV19 and TRBJ1-1; D is unclear. V lost 9 bases, J lost 0 bases, and 11 bases lay in between. This CDR3 comprises 13 residues. CDR1 and CDR2 (germline): LNHDA, SQIVND (reference sequence). The CDR3 spells CASSSHMNTEAFF. The CDR3 nucleotides read TGTGCCAGCTCATCACATATGAACACTGAAGCTTTCTTT. The entire variable domain, with the rest obtained from reference TRBV19 and TRBJ1-1, is as follows: DGGITQSPKYLFRKEGQNVTLSCEQNLNHDAMYWYRQDPGQGLRLIYYSQIVNDFQKGDIAEGYSVSREKKESFPLTVTSAQKNPTAFYLCASSSHMNTEAFFGQGTRLTVV.

The V and J genes are TRBV5-1 and TRBJ1-3; D might be TRBD1 (5 bases). The CDR3 runs 14 residues. The germline CDR1 and CDR2 sequences are SGHRS and YFSETQ. V lost 0 bases and J 7 bases, leaving 11 bases between the germline ends. The CDR3 reads CASSLAEGTNTIYF. As DNA, the CDR3 is TGCGCCAGCAGCTTGGCCGAAGGGACTAACACCATATATTTT.

The rearrangement links TRBV7-8 to TRBJ2-7; 7 nucleotides agree with TRBD2. V was clipped by 1 base and J by 9 bases; unmatched bases: 12. This CDR3 has 15 amino acids. Germline-derived CDR1 and CDR2 are SGHVS and FQNEAQ. The DNA of the CDR3 is TGTGCCAGCAGCTTAGAAGGGACTACCCTACGGGGGCAGTACTTC. It yields the protein CASSLEGTTLRGQYF.

CDR3 sequence (DNA): TGTGCCAGCAGCTTACCCGTATCCCACACTGAAGCTTTCTTT. The encoded protein is CASSLPVSHTEAFF. The chain links TRBV7-9 to TRBJ1-1; unclear D gene. Germline loops: CDR1 SEHNR, CDR2 FQNEAQ (reference sequence). The CDR3 spans 14 residues. V was cut by 2 bases and J by 3 bases, with 10 bases left in between.